This entry concerns a single T cell receptor beta chain. Its antigen is undetermined. The donors comprised healthy bone marrow donors. Trimming shortened V by 0 bases and J by 0 bases, and 7 bases separated the two germline ends. Germline V gene sequence: CDR1 MNHEY, CDR2 SMNVEV (reference sequence). The length of the CDR3 is 15 residues. The primer mix had 60 Vbeta and 13 Jbeta primers. TCRdb's copy holds only in-frame clones and misses some; the assay was immunoSEQ multiplex PCR. The sample holds approximately 190,000 clones, approximately 87% seen once. This entry is derived from a study of cytomegalovirus exposure and HLA in healthy donors. Study-wide background: In an early release, HLA-typed donors contributed approximately 82 million unique TCR sequences.

The study, taken as a whole, reports: It was approximately 170 TCR beta chains that were listed as cytomegalovirus-associated. An analysis that was carried out later associated 16,000 or so TCR beta sequences with HLA alleles at 0.05 false discovery rate.

This sequence originates from a man in his thirties or forties in good health and CMV-seronegative. The genes are TRBV27 and TRBJ2-3; no firm D call. The specimen was PBMCs. In DNA form, the CDR3 reads TGTGCCAGCAGTTTATCGCCGGTGAGCACAGATACGCAGTATTTT. This codes for CASSLSPVSTDTQYF.